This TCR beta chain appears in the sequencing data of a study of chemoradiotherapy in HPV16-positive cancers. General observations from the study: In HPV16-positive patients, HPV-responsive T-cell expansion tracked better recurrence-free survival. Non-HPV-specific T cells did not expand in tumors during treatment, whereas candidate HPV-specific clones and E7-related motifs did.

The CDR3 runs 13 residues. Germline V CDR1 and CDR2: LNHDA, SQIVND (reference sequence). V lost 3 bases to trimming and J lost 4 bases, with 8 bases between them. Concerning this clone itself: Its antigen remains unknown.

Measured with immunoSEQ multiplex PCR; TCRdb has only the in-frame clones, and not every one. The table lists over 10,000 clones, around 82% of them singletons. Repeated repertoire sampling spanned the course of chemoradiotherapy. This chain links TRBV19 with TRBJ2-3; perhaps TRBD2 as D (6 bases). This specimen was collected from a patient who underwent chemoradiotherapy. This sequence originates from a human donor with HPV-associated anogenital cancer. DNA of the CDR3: TGTGCCAGTAGTATGGGACTTTCAGATACGCAGTATTTT. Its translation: CASSMGLSDTQYF.